A single sample gave rise to the 20 T cell receptor beta chains below, sequenced in a study of cytomegalovirus exposure and HLA in healthy donors. It was with 60 Vbeta and 13 Jbeta primers that the PCR ran. Libraries were prepared by immunoSEQ multiplex PCR; TCRdb keeps only in-frame clonotypes and omits some of them. The profile covers over 150,000 clones, with 70% to 85% appearing a single time and more than 3.5% taken by the ten largest. Sample: PBMCs. The receptor source for this set is a man between 35 and 55 years old in good health and CMV-seronegative.

The table lists this clone with a few counts. The chain uses TRBV9 and TRBJ2-2, with 13 bases aligning to TRBD2. The CDR3 is made up of 16 amino acids. V gave up 4 bases and J gave up 4 bases; unmatched junction bases: 4. Germline V gene lookup returns CDR1 SGDLS and CDR2 YYNGEE. The CDR3 bases are TGTGCCAGCAGCATAGGACTAGCGGGGGCCACCGGGGAGCTGTTTTTT. This sequence encodes CASSIGLAGATGELFF.

The V call is TRBV7-2, the J call TRBJ2-7, with D tentatively TRBD1 (6 bases). This CDR3 has 15 residues. V shed 2 bases and J shed 4 bases, with 15 bases lying between them. Germline-derived CDR1 and CDR2 are SGHTA and FQGNSA. The CDR3 region has the DNA TGTGCCAGCAGCTTAACGGGGCAGGGGAATTACGAGCAGTACTTC. As protein: CASSLTGQGNYEQYF.

This chain joins TRBV7-9 and TRBJ2-5; TRBD2 matches 7 bases. Germline lookup yields CDR1 SEHNR and CDR2 FQNEAQ (reference sequence). V gave up 2 bases and J gave up 1 base; unmatched junction bases: 10. CDR3 length equals 17 residues. CDR3 amino acids: CASSLLGEGVFQETQYF. In nucleotides, the CDR3 is TGTGCCAGCAGCTTATTGGGGGAGGGAGTTTTCCAAGAGACCCAGTACTTC. Full variable domain (outside the CDR3, taken from reference TRBV7-9 and TRBJ2-5): DTGVSQNPRHKITKRGQNVTFRCDPISEHNRLYWYRQTLGQGPEFLTYFQNEAQLEKSRLLSDRFSAERPKGSFSTLEIQRTEQGDSAMYLCASSLLGEGVFQETQYFGPGTRLLVL.

The chain recombines TRBV4-3 with TRBJ2-3; 8 nucleotides match TRBD2. Unmatched junction bases numbered 15, after V lost 4 bases and J lost 0 bases. CDR1 and CDR2 from the germline V gene are LGHNA and YSLEER. This CDR3 region has 19 residues. This chain's CDR3 is CASSPIGLSGGESTDTQYF. The CDR3 region has the DNA TGCGCCAGCAGCCCGATCGGGTTAAGCGGGGGAGAAAGCACAGATACGCAGTATTTT.

The chain combines TRBV10-1 with TRBJ1-5; perhaps TRBD1 as D (5 bases). V lost 2 bases to trimming and J lost 7 bases, with 12 bases between them. CDR3 length: 14 residues. Germline V gene sequence: CDR1 WNHNN, CDR2 SYGVQD (reference sequence). In DNA form, the CDR3 reads TGCGCCAGCAGTGAGGGGGGGGTTTCGCAGCCCCAGCATTTT. This gives the protein CASSEGGVSQPQHF.

This chain uses TRBV28 with TRBJ1-2, with a tentative D call TRBD1 (6 bases). Germline V gene lookup returns CDR1 MDHEN and CDR2 SYDVKM. This CDR3 region has 15 residues. V was shortened by 5 bases and J by 1 base, with 14 bases between the two germline ends. The CDR3 coding sequence is TGTGCCAGCAGTCGCAACAGGGACCGTAACTATGGCTACACCTTC. It yields the protein CASSRNRDRNYGYTF.

The gene calls are TRBV2 and TRBJ1-5, with a possible D match to TRBD1 (6 bases). V lost 5 bases and J lost 6, with 14 bases in between. The CDR3 runs to 14 residues. The germline gives CDR1 SNHLY, CDR2 FYNNEI. This CDR3 reads CASSLQGWSQPQHF. CDR3 coding DNA: TGTGCCAGCAGTCTACAGGGTTGGAGTCAGCCCCAGCATTTT.

CDR3 sequence reads: CAGETGEDYEQYF. The CDR3 DNA reads as TGTGCCGGCGAGACAGGGGAGGACTACGAGCAGTACTTC. This chain uses TRBV30 with TRBJ2-7, with 8 bases identical to TRBD1. The CDR3 has 13 amino acids. From germline, CDR1 is GTSNPN and CDR2 SVGIG (reference sequence). The V gene end was trimmed by 8 bases and the J gene end by 3 bases; junction bases not matched to a gene: 9.

A single count supports this clone. This rearrangement joins TRBV6-5 to TRBJ2-1; 7 bases agree with TRBD1. The junction had 2 bases not matched to a gene; V was cut back by 6 bases and J by 0 bases. The CDR3 is 14 residues long. Germline CDR1 and CDR2: MNHEY and SVGAGI. CDR3 in amino acids: CASRRDSSYNEQFF. Written as DNA, the CDR3 is TGTGCCAGCAGACGGGACAGCTCCTACAATGAGCAGTTCTTC.

The V gene is TRBV2, the J gene TRBJ1-2, with D perhaps TRBD1 (6 bases). Between the trimmed V and J ends, which lost 1 base and 7 bases, there was a span of 13 bases. Per the germline V gene, CDR1 is SNHLY and CDR2 is FYNNEI. The CDR3 is 14 residues long. CDR3 sequence (DNA): TGTGCCAGCAGTGAAGTAGCGGGACAACCTGGCTACACCTTC. Translating gives CASSEVAGQPGYTF.

This clone has only a few counts. This chain uses TRBV2 with TRBJ2-2, with a weak D call TRBD1 (5 bases). The CDR3 extends over 13 amino acids. Trimming stripped 5 bases from V and 1 base from J, with 5 bases between. Germline loops: CDR1 SNHLY, CDR2 FYNNEI. The CDR3 nucleotides read TGTGCCAGCAGTAGGGGGAACACCGGGGAGCTGTTTTTT. As protein: CASSRGNTGELFF.

This chain links TRBV13 with TRBJ1-2, with TRBD1 identical over 10 bases. With 6 bases clipped from V and 3 bases from J, the junction kept 10 bases outside the gene matches. The CDR3 loop spans 16 amino acids. Germline V gene sequence: CDR1 PRHDT, CDR2 FYEKMQ (reference sequence). CDR3 sequence (DNA): TGTGCCAGCAGTCCCGGGACAGGGGCCTCCTACTATGGCTACACCTTC. Its protein is CASSPGTGASYYGYTF.

The J gene is TRBJ2-7, the V gene TRBV19, with TRBD1 matching over 7 bases. Germline CDR1 LNHDA, CDR2 SQIVND (reference sequence). V lost 3 bases and J lost 0; bases outside the gene matches: 8. CDR3 length equals 16 residues. For the CDR3, the DNA is TGTGCCAGTAGTATTGATATAACAGGGGCCTCCTACGAGCAGTACTTC. Translated: CASSIDITGASYEQYF. The full variable domain, with the rest looked up from reference TRBV19 and TRBJ2-7, is DGGITQSPKYLFRKEGQNVTLSCEQNLNHDAMYWYRQDPGQGLRLIYYSQIVNDFQKGDIAEGYSVSREKKESFPLTVTSAQKNPTAFYLCASSIDITGASYEQYFGPGTRLTVT.

The chain is built from TRBV19 and TRBJ2-3; 10 bases are a match to TRBD2. The CDR3 extends over 16 amino acids. The junction had 9 bases not matched to a gene; V was cut back by 3 bases and J by 6 bases. Germline lookup yields CDR1 LNHDA and CDR2 SQIVND (reference sequence). The CDR3 sequence: CASSIRSAGGTDTQYF. The CDR3 DNA sequence: TGTGCCAGTAGTATCCGGTCAGCGGGGGGGACTGATACGCAGTATTTT.

This clone appeared once. The V gene is TRBV7-9, the J gene TRBJ2-7, with D possibly matching TRBD2 (5 bases). Germline V gives CDR1 SEHNR, CDR2 FQNEAQ (reference sequence). V lost 4 bases and J lost 0, with 10 bases in between. This CDR3 has 14 residues. DNA for the CDR3: TGTGCCAGCAGCTCCGGGATGAGCTCCTACGAGCAGTACTTC. Its translation: CASSSGMSSYEQYF.

The gene calls are TRBV6-5 and TRBJ2-1, with 10 bases aligning to TRBD1. Losses at the gene ends were 4 bases for V and 4 bases for J; bases not matched to a gene: 1. Germline lookup yields CDR1 MNHEY and CDR2 SVGAGI. CDR3 size: 14 residues. CDR3 nucleotide sequence: TGTGCCAGCAGTTCGGGACAGGGGTACAATGAGCAGTTCTTC. This translates into CASSSGQGYNEQFF.

This chain links TRBV27 with TRBJ2-3; TRBD1 aligns across 9 bases. The CDR3 runs 16 residues. The ends lost 5 bases at V and 4 bases at J; junction bases unmatched: 10. Germline V gives CDR1 MNHEY, CDR2 SMNVEV (reference sequence). The DNA for the CDR3 is TGTGCCAGCAGTGAACTGGGGGGACAGGGCCCAGATACGCAGTATTTT. This codes for CASSELGGQGPDTQYF.

This clone was observed a few times. The chain has TRBV5-1 and TRBJ2-2; tentatively, D is TRBD2 (6 bases). The CDR3 runs 11 residues. V dropped 4 bases and J dropped 8 bases, with 6 bases sitting between them. The V gene's germline CDR1 is SGHRS and CDR2 YFSETQ. CDR3 nucleotide sequence: TGCGCCAGCAGCCGGGAGGGGGAGCTGTTTTTT. Protein product: CASSREGELFF. The variable domain in full, with the rest retrieved from reference TRBV5-1 and TRBJ2-2, is KAGVTQTPRYLIKTRGQQVTLSCSPISGHRSVSWYQQTPGQGLQFLFEYFSETQRNKGNFPGRFSGRQFSNSRSEMNVSTLELGDSALYLCASSREGELFFGEGSRLTVL.

DNA for the CDR3: TGTGCCAGCACCGCAGCAGGTAACACCATATATTTT. It is translated as CASTAAGNTIYF. The chain couples TRBV28 to TRBJ1-3, with D uncertain. The V and J ends lost 7 bases and 7 bases respectively, with 11 bases between them. The CDR3 is 12 amino acids. Per germline, CDR1 MDHEN and CDR2 SYDVKM.

The chain uses TRBV9 and TRBJ2-7; possibly TRBD1 for D (6 bases). Per germline, CDR1 SGDLS and CDR2 YYNGEE. This CDR3 is 14 amino acids long. Trimming removed 0 bases from V and 7 bases from J, with 14 bases in between. For the CDR3, the DNA is TGTGCCAGCAGCGTAGCGAACAGGGTGGGGGAGCAGTACTTC. Encoded protein: CASSVANRVGEQYF.